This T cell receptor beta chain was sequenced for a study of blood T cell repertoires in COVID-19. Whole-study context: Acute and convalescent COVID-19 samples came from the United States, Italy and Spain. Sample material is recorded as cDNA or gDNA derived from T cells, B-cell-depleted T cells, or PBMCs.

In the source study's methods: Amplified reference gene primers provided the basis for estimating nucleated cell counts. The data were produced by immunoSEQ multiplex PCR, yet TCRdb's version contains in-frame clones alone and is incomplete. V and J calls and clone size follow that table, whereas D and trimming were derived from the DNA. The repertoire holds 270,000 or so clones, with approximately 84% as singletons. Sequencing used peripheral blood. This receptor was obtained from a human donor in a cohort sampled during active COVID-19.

As DNA, the CDR3 is TGTGCCAGCTCACCAGGGACCAGGGCAGCGGGCACTGAAGCTTTCTTT. This encodes CASSPGTRAAGTEAFF. The chain couples TRBV18 to TRBJ1-1; perhaps TRBD1 as D (5 bases). The CDR3 length is 16 residues. Deletions cut 2 bases from V and 4 bases from J, with 17 bases between. The germline V gene encodes CDR1 KGHSH and CDR2 LQKENI.